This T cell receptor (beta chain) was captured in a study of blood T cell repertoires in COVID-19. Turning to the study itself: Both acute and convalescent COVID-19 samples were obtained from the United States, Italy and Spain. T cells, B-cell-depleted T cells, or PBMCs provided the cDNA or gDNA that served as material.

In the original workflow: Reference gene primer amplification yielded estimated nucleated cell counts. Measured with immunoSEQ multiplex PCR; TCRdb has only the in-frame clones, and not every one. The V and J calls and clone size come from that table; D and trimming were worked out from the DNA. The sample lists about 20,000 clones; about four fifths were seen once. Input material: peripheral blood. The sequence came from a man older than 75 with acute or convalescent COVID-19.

CDR3 sequence (DNA): TGTGCCAGCAGCGTAGGTGGGGGGTTAGGCTACGAGCAGTACTTC. As protein: CASSVGGGLGYEQYF. This chain uses TRBV9 with TRBJ2-7, with D possibly TRBD2 on 6 matching bases. The CDR3 runs to 15 residues. Germline V gives CDR1 SGDLS, CDR2 YYNGEE. The germline V and J ends were trimmed by 0 bases and 3 bases, with 13 bases remaining between them.